The 11 T cell receptor beta chains listed next were all sequenced from one sample in a study of blood T cell repertoires in COVID-19 (dated by TCRdb to 2019 to 2021). Library construction relied on the immunoSEQ multiplex PCR assay. Entries here come from immuneACCESS through TCRdb and include only in-frame sequences with V and J called. Some clones fail to appear in such tables; in the studies checked, an unresolved V gene covers under half of the shortfall, and the cause of the remainder is unknown. For this sample there are approximately 170,000 clones; over 75% appear just once. The ten largest clones add up to approximately 7% of the sample. Sequenced: peripheral blood. Receptor source: a man older than 75 with COVID-19, enrolled during active disease.

The J gene is TRBJ2-5, the V gene TRBV12-5, with 12 bases identical to TRBD2. The CDR3 has 16 residues. Germline V CDR1 and CDR2: LGHNT, FRNRAP. The trim removed 0 bases at V and 2 bases at J, leaving 1 base unmatched. For the CDR3, the DNA is TGTGCTAGTGGTTTGGTACTAGCGGGGGGTCAAGAGACCCAGTACTTC. Translating it yields CASGLVLAGGQETQYF. Drawing the rest from reference TRBV12-5 and TRBJ2-5, the complete variable domain is DARVTQTPRHKVTEMGQEVTMRCQPILGHNTVFWYRQTMMQGLELLAYFRNRAPLDDSGMPKDRFSAEMPDATLATLKIQPSEPRDSAVYFCASGLVLAGGQETQYFGPGTRLLVL.

The chain employs TRBV10-3 and TRBJ2-1; 7 bases align to TRBD1. The germline CDR1 and CDR2 sequences are ENHRY and SYGVKD. The CDR3 has 16 residues. After removal of 5 bases from V and 1 base from J, the junction contained 8 bases not matched to a gene. The CDR3 region is CAISSQGDRSYNEQFF. The CDR3 nucleotides are TGTGCCATCAGTTCGCAGGGGGACAGATCCTACAATGAGCAGTTCTTC.

The V and J genes are TRBV19 and TRBJ2-7; 8 bases line up with TRBD1. Trimming removed 3 bases from V and 2 bases from J; junction bases left unmatched: 3. Germline V gives CDR1 LNHDA, CDR2 SQIVND (reference sequence). The length of the CDR3 is 14 residues. CDR3 sequence reads: CASSISGGAYEQYF. The CDR3, as DNA: TGTGCCAGTAGTATCTCAGGGGGCGCCTACGAGCAGTACTTC.

CDR3 region: CASSRSRTGGMNTEAFF. CDR3 nucleotides: TGTGCCAGTAGTAGGTCCCGGACAGGGGGCATGAACACTGAAGCTTTCTTT. This chain joins TRBV19 and TRBJ1-1; 11 nucleotides agree with TRBD1. V was clipped by 4 bases and J by 0 bases; unmatched bases: 7. The CDR3 is made up of 17 amino acids. Looked up from germline, CDR1 is LNHDA and CDR2 is SQIVND (reference sequence).

This clone was counted only a few times. This chain joins TRBV12-5 and TRBJ1-1; possibly TRBD1 for D (5 bases). The CDR3 spans 16 residues. V was clipped by 2 bases and J by 5 bases, with 18 bases between them. Germline V gives CDR1 LGHNT, CDR2 FRNRAP. CDR3 nucleotide sequence: TGTGCTAGTGGTTTGCCGTTAGGGGATCCGAAGACTGAAGCTTTCTTT. It is translated as CASGLPLGDPKTEAFF. Full variable domain (outside the CDR3, taken from reference TRBV12-5 and TRBJ1-1): DARVTQTPRHKVTEMGQEVTMRCQPILGHNTVFWYRQTMMQGLELLAYFRNRAPLDDSGMPKDRFSAEMPDATLATLKIQPSEPRDSAVYFCASGLPLGDPKTEAFFGQGTRLTVV.

The chain links TRBV18 to TRBJ1-2; D not resolved. Germline V gene data show CDR1 as KGHSH and CDR2 as LQKENI. Between the trimmed V and J ends, which lost 0 bases and 6 bases, there was a span of 11 bases. This CDR3 contains 14 residues. For the CDR3, the DNA is TGTGCCAGCTCACCACCGCTACCCTCTAATGGCTACACCTTC. The encoded protein is CASSPPLPSNGYTF.

The rearrangement uses TRBV19 and TRBJ1-4; D unclear. V was cut by 3 bases and J by 0 bases, with 11 bases left in between. The germline V gene has CDR1 LNHDA and CDR2 SQIVND (reference sequence). The CDR3 runs 16 residues. CDR3 residues: CASSMRPVATNEKLFF. The CDR3 nucleotides are TGTGCCAGTAGTATGCGGCCAGTTGCAACTAATGAAAAACTGTTTTTT. Using reference TRBV19 and TRBJ1-4 for the parts outside the CDR3, the full variable domain is DGGITQSPKYLFRKEGQNVTLSCEQNLNHDAMYWYRQDPGQGLRLIYYSQIVNDFQKGDIAEGYSVSREKKESFPLTVTSAQKNPTAFYLCASSMRPVATNEKLFFGSGTQLSVL.

The chain couples TRBV3-1 (or the pseudogene TRBV3-2) to TRBJ2-3; weak D call: TRBD2 (5 bases). The CDR3 is made up of 14 amino acids. Trimming shortened V by 0 bases and J by 5 bases, and 9 bases separated the two germline ends. CDR1 is LGHDT and CDR2 is YNNKEL in the germline V gene (reference sequence). CDR3 sequence (DNA): TGTGCCAGCAGCCAAGATTGGGCGGGAGATACGCAGTATTTT. Translated, it gives CASSQDWAGDTQYF.

CDR3 in amino acids: CASSDTGGDETQYF. The DNA for the CDR3 is TGTGCCAGCAGCGATACAGGGGGCGACGAGACCCAGTACTTC. This rearrangement joins TRBV5-5 to TRBJ2-5, with TRBD1 matching 9 bases. The CDR3 is 14 residues long. V lost 4 bases to trimming and J lost 5 bases; unmatched junction nucleotides: 6. Germline CDR1 is SGHKS and CDR2 is YYEKEE (reference sequence).

This clone was seen just once. The V and J genes are TRBV4-1 and TRBJ1-4, with D possibly being TRBD1 (5 bases). This CDR3 is 17 amino acids long. The germline V gene has CDR1 MGHRA and CDR2 YSYEKL. V gave up 0 bases and J gave up 0 bases, with 11 bases separating them. CDR3 in amino acids: CASSQDLGLATNEKLFF. The CDR3, as DNA: TGCGCCAGCAGCCAAGATTTGGGGCTTGCAACTAATGAAAAACTGTTTTTT.

The rearrangement uses TRBV11-2 and TRBJ2-2, with TRBD1 as a possible D gene (6 bases). CDR1 is SGHAT, CDR2 FQNNGV, per germline. Trimming stripped 1 base from V and 3 bases from J, with 15 bases between. This CDR3 has 17 residues. The CDR3 spells CASSLVPDSIYTGELFF. In nucleotides, the CDR3 is TGTGCCAGCAGCTTAGTCCCGGACAGTATTTACACCGGGGAGCTGTTTTTT.